This TCR beta chain was recovered during a study of shared clonotypes between healthy human individuals. Study-level findings and limits: An expected dependence of interdonor clonotype sharing on sequencing depth was noted. Collection of samples was limited to blood; tissue repertoires likely differ. Clonotypes shared by all four donors outscored non-shared clonotypes in generation probability.

The CDR3 is 13 amino acids. CDR1 and CDR2 from the germline V gene are WNHNN and SYGVQD (reference sequence). The V segment lost 6 bases and the J segment 4 bases; nucleotides outside the gene matches: 5. Only in-frame clones appear in the TCRdb table, and some are missing; sequencing was by immunoSEQ multiplex PCR. The repertoire has approximately 2,000,000 clones, under 95% of them found once; the top ten carry around 0.4%. As to this clone: Its antigen is unknown.

The sequence came from a man aged 18 to 30 in good health. Some clones in this sample may be carry-over from other donors' samples. V gene TRBV10-1 combines with J gene TRBJ1-1; 7 positions match TRBD1. Sequences were obtained from naive CD4+ T cells from PBMCs. Subset meaning: CD45RA+ positively selected. The CDR3 bases are TGCGCCAGCAGCCAGGGGGAACCCACTGAAGCTTTCTTT. Its translation: CASSQGEPTEAFF.